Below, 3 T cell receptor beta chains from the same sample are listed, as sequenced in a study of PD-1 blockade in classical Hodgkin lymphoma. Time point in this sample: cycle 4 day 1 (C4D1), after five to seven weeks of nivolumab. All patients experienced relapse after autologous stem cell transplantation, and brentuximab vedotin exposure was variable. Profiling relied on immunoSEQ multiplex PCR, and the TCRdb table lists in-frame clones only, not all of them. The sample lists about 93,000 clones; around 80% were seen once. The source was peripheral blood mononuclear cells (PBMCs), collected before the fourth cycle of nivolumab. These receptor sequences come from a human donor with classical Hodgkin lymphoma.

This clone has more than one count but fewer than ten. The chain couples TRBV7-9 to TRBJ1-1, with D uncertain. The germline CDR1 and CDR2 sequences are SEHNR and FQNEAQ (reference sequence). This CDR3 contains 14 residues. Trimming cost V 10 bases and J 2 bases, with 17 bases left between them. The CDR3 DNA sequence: TGTGCCACCAACCAAGCAGGTTTAAACACTGAAGCTTTCTTT. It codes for CATNQAGLNTEAFF.

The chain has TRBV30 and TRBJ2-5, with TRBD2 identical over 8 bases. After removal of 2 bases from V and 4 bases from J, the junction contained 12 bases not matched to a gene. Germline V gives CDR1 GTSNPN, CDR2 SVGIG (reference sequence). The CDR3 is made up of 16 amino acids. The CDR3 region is CAWSRMSAGGGETQYF. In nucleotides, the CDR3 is TGTGCCTGGAGTCGGATGTCGGCGGGGGGCGGAGAGACCCAGTACTTC.

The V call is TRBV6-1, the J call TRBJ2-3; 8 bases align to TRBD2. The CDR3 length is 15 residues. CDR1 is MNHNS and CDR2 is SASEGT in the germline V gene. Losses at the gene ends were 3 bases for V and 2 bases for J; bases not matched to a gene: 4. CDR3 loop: CASSDTGGPTDTQYF. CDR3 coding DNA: TGTGCCAGCAGTGATACGGGGGGGCCCACAGATACGCAGTATTTT.